This T cell receptor beta chain comes out of a study of shared clonotypes between healthy human individuals. A note on this clone: Its target is unknown.

General observations from the study: Exclusively blood specimens were collected; tissue repertoires likely differ. Among non-shared clonotypes, generation probabilities were lower than among those shared by all four donors.

CDR1 is SGHTA and CDR2 is FQGNSA in the germline V gene. The CDR3 has 14 residues. Trimming left V 2 bases short and J 5 bases short, with 13 bases between. An even split of each subset's genomic DNA across several immunoSEQ plates was performed. Profiled with immunoSEQ multiplex PCR; TCRdb holds only in-frame clones, not every one. The table has 2 million to 2.5 million clones, more than 85% seen once. The source is a man aged 18 to 29 in good health. Some clones in this sample may be carry-over from other donors' samples. The sequencing input was naive CD4+ T cells from PBMCs. Subset reported: CD45RA+ positively selected. V is TRBV7-2 and J is TRBJ2-7; D perhaps matches TRBD2 (6 bases). CDR3 nucleotides: TGTGCCAGCAGCTTACAGGAGGGAACCCACGAGCAGTACTTC. It yields the protein CASSLQEGTHEQYF.